The rows below give T cell receptor beta chains drawn from one sample of a study of early T cells in non-severe SARS-CoV-2 infection. A single record per CDR3 protein comes from TCRdb applying MiXCR to the 5' RACE reads. The top ten hold about 15% of the sample, which has roughly 70,000 distinct CDR3 sequences, over 20% seen once. The sequencing here drew on whole blood, taken at baseline. The source is an adult who was a healthcare worker with PCR-confirmed SARS-CoV-2 infection or an uninfected control (not recorded which). Each CDR3 is given with its conserved first and last residue. D genes are given only for firm matches. Clone size, where shown, is once, few, many, or a class for clones that have expanded.

DNA	CDR3	D	size	V	J
TGTGCCAGCAGCTTAGACCTGCTCGGGCAGTACTTC	CASSLDLLGQYF	-	-	TRBV7-9	TRBJ2-7
TGTGCCAGCAGTGATAGGCGGGGGGCGTCCTACAATGAGCAGTTCTTC	CASSDRRGASYNEQFF	TRBD2	few	TRBV6-4	TRBJ2-1
TGTGCCAGCAGCCCACAACAGGGCTACGAGCAGTACTTC	CASSPQQGYEQYF	-	few	TRBV3-1	TRBJ2-7
TGTGCCACCAGCAGCCGTCTAGAGGGAATCGCTGAAGCTTTCTTT	CATSSRLEGIAEAFF	-	-	TRBV15	TRBJ1-1
TGTGCCAGTAGGTCGGGGGCCAACGTCCTGACTTTC	CASRSGANVLTF	-	-	TRBV19	TRBJ2-6
TGTGCCAGCAGCCAAGACGAGCAAGATACGCAGTATTTT	CASSQDEQDTQYF	-	-	TRBV3-1	TRBJ2-3
TGTGCCAGCTCTACAGGGAACTATGGCTACACCTTC	CASSTGNYGYTF	-	-	TRBV6-6	TRBJ1-2
TGTGCCACCAGCAGAGTGGGGTGGGAGCAGTACTTC	CATSRVGWEQYF	-	-	TRBV15	TRBJ2-7
TGTGCCAGCAGTGAAGCAATCCCTGGGTACTTC	CASSEAIPGYF	-	-	TRBV2	TRBJ2-5
TGTGCCAGCAGCACAGAACTGGGCTCACCCCTCCACTTT	CASSTELGSPLHF	-	-	TRBV5-4	TRBJ1-6